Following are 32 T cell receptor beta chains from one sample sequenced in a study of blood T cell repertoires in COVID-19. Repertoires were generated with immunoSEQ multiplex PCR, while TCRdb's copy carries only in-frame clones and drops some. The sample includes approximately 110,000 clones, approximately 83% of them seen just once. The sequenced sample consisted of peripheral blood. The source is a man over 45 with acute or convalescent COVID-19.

The CDR3 region is CASSLEQGQGVNEQFF. In DNA, the CDR3 is TGTGCCAGCAGCCTAGAACAGGGACAGGGGGTGAATGAGCAGTTCTTC. The rearrangement links TRBV3-1 (or the pseudogene TRBV3-2) to TRBJ2-1, with TRBD1 identical over 11 bases. V shed 4 bases, J shed 7 bases, and the junction held 9 bases outside the gene matches. Per germline, CDR1 LGHDT and CDR2 YNNKEL (reference sequence). The CDR3 extends over 16 amino acids.

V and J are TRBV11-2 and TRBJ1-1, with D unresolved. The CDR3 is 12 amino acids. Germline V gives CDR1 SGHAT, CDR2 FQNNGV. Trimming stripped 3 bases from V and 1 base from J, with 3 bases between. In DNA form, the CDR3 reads TGTGCCAGCAGCTTGAGGAACACTGAAGCTTTCTTT. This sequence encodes CASSLRNTEAFF.

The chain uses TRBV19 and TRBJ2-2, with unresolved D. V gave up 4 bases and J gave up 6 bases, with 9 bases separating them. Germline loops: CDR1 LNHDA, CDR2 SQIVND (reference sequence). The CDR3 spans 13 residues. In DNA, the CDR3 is TGTGCCAGTAGTACATGGTCGGCCGGGGAGCTGTTTTTT. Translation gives CASSTWSAGELFF.

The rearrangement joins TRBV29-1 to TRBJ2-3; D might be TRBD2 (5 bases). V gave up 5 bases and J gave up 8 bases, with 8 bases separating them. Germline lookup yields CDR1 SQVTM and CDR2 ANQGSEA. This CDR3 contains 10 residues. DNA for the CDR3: TGCAGCGTTTACGCGGGTACGCAGTATTTT. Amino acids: CSVYAGTQYF.

The CDR3 sequence: CATSDLRGTGELFF. The CDR3 nucleotides are TGTGCCACCAGTGATTTGCGGGGAACCGGGGAGCTGTTTTTT. This chain uses TRBV24-1 with TRBJ2-2; D possibly corresponds to TRBD2 (5 bases). Per germline, CDR1 KGHDR and CDR2 SFDVKD. This CDR3 spans 14 amino acids. V was clipped by 0 bases and J by 5 bases, with 6 bases between them.

Written as DNA, the CDR3 is TGTGCCAGCAGCAGCATAGCGGGAAGAGAGACAGATACGCAGTATTTT. It encodes CASSSIAGRETDTQYF. The rearrangement links TRBV5-6 to TRBJ2-3; 8 nucleotides agree with TRBD2. The CDR3 runs 16 residues. The V segment lost 4 bases and the J segment 3 bases; nucleotides outside the gene matches: 10. The germline V gene encodes CDR1 SGHDT and CDR2 YYEEEE.

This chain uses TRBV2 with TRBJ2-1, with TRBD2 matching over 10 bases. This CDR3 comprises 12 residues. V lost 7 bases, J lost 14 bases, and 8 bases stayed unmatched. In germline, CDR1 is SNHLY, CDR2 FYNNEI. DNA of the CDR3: TGTGCCAGCATTGGTAGCGGGGGGTACGAGTTCTTC. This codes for CASIGSGGYEFF.

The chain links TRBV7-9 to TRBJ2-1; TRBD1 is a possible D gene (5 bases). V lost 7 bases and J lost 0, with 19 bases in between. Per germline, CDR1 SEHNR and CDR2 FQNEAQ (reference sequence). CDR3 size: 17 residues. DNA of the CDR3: TGTGCCAGCATCCTAAAGGGTCACAGGAGCTCCTACAATGAGCAGTTCTTC. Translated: CASILKGHRSSYNEQFF.

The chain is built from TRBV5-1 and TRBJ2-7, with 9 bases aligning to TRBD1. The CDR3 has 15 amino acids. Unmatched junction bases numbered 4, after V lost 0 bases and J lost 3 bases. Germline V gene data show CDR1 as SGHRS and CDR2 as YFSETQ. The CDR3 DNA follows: TGCGCCAGCAGCTTGGCCGGGACAGGGTACTACGAGCAGTACTTC. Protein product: CASSLAGTGYYEQYF.

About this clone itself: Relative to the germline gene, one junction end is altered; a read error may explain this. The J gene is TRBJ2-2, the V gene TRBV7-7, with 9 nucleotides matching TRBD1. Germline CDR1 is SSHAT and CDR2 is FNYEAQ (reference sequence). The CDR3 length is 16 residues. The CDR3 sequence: CASSRRDRDNSGELFF. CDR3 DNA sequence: TGTGCTAGCAGCCGCCGGGACAGGGATAACTCCGGGGAGCTGTTTTTT.

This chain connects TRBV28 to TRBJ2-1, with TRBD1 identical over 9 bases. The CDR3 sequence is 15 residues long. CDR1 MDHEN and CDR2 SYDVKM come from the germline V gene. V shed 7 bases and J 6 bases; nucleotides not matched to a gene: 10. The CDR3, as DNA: TGTGCCAGCACTCCCGGACAGGGGCGGGGCAATGAGCAGTTCTTC. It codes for CASTPGQGRGNEQFF.

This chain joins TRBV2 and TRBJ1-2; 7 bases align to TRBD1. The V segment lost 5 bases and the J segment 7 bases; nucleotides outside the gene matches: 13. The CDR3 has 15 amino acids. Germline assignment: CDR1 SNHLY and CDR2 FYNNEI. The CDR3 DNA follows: TGTGCCAGCAGTTACATACCAACAGGGGAAAGTGGCTACACCTTC. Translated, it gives CASSYIPTGESGYTF. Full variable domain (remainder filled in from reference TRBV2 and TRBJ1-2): EPEVTQTPSHQVTQMGQEVILRCVPISNHLYFYWYRQILGQKVEFLVSFYNNEISEKSEIFDDQFSVERPDGSNFTLKIRSTKLEDSAMYFCASSYIPTGESGYTFGSGTRLTVV.

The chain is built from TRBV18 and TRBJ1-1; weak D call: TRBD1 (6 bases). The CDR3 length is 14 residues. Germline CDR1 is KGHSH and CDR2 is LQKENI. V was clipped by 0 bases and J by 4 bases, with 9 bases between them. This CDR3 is CASSPPTGSTEAFF. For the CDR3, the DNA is TGTGCCAGCTCACCACCCACAGGGTCCACTGAAGCTTTCTTT.

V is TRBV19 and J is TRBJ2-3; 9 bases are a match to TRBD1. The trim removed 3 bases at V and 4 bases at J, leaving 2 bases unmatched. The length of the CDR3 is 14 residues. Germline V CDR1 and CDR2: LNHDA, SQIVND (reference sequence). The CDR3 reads CASSMDRGADTQYF. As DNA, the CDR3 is TGTGCCAGTAGTATGGACAGGGGTGCAGATACGCAGTATTTT.

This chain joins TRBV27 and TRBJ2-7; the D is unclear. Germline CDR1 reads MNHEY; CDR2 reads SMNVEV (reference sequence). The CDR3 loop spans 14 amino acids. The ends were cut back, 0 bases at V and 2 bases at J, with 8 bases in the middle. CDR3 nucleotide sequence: TGTGCCAGCAGTTTATCGCGAGGAGCCTACGAGCAGTACTTC. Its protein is CASSLSRGAYEQYF.

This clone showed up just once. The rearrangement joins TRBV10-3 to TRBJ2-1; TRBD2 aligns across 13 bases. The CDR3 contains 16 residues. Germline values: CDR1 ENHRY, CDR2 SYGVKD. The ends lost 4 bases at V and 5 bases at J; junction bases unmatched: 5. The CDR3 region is CAISGGLAGANNEQFF. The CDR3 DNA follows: TGTGCCATCAGTGGCGGACTAGCGGGAGCCAACAATGAGCAGTTCTTC.

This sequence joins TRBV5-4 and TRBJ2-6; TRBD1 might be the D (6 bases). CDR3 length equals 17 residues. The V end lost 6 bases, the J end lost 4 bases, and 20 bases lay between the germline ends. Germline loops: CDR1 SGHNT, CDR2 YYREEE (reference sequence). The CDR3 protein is CASTPPPTGTGANVLTF. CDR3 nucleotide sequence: TGTGCCAGCACCCCACCCCCAACAGGGACGGGGGCCAACGTCCTGACTTTC.

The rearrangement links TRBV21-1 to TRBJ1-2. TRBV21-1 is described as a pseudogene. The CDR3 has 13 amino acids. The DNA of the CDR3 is TGTGCCAGCAGCAAGAGGCACTTCTATGGCTACACCTTC. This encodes CASSKRHFYGYTF.

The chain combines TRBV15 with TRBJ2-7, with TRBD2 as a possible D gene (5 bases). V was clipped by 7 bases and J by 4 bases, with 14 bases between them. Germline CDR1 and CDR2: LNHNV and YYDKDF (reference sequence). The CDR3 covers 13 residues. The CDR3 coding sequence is TGTGCCACCACCAACCTCCGGGGATACGAGCAGTACTTC. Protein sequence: CATTNLRGYEQYF. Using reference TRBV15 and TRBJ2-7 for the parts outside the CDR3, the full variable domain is DAMVIQNPRYQVTQFGKPVTLSCSQTLNHNVMYWYQQKSSQAPKLLFHYYDKDFNNEADTPDNFQSRRPNTSFCFLDIRSPGLGDTAMYLCATTNLRGYEQYFGPGTRLTVT.

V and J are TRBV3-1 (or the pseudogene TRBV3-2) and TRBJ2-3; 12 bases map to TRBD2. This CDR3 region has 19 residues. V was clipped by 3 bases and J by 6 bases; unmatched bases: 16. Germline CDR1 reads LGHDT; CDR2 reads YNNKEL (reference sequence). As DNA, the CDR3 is TGTGCCAGCAGCCAGGTGCCTAGCGGGGGGGCCGGGTTAGGGGATACGCAGTATTTT. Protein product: CASSQVPSGGAGLGDTQYF.

The CDR3 here is CASRARQGNSYEQYF. Here the CDR3 DNA reads TGTGCCAGTAGGGCTAGACAGGGAAACTCCTACGAGCAGTACTTC. V gene TRBV19 combines with J gene TRBJ2-7; TRBD1 agrees at 7 bases. The CDR3 has 15 amino acids. Germline trimming cut 6 bases from V and 0 bases from J; bases unmatched to any gene: 8. Germline V lookup: CDR1 LNHDA, CDR2 SQIVND (reference sequence).

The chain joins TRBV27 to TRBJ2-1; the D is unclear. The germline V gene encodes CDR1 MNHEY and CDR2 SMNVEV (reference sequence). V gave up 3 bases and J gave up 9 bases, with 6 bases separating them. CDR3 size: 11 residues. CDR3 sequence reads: CASSFFSEQFF. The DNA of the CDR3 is TGTGCCAGCAGTTTTTTCAGTGAGCAGTTCTTC.

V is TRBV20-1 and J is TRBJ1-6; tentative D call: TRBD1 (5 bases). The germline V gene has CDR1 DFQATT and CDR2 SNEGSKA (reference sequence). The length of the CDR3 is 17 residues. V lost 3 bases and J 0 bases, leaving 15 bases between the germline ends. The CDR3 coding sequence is TGCAGTGCTAGTACCGACCCGGGGGGCTCCTATAATTCACCCCTCCACTTT. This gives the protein CSASTDPGGSYNSPLHF.

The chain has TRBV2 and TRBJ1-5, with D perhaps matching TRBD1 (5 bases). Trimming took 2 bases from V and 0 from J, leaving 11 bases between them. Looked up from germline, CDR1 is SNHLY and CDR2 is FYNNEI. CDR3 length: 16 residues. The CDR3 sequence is CASSELGGVSNQPQHF. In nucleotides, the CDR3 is TGTGCCAGCAGTGAATTGGGAGGGGTTAGCAATCAGCCCCAGCATTTT.

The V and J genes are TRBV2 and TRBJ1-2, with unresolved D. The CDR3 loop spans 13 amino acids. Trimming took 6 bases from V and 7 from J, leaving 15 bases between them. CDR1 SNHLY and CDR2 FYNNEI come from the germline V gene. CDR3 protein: CASSEDQSFGYTF. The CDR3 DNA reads TGTGCCAGCAGCGAGGATCAGAGCTTTGGCTACACCTTC. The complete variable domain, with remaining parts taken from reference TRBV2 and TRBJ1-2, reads EPEVTQTPSHQVTQMGQEVILRCVPISNHLYFYWYRQILGQKVEFLVSFYNNEISEKSEIFDDQFSVERPDGSNFTLKIRSTKLEDSAMYFCASSEDQSFGYTFGSGTRLTVV.

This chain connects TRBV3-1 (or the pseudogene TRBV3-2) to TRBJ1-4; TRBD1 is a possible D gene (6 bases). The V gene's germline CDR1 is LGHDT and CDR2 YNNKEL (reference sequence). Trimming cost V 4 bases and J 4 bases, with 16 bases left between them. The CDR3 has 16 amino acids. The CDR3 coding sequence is TGTGCCAGCAGCCTTAATACAGGGATAGGTAATGAAAAACTGTTTTTT. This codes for CASSLNTGIGNEKLFF.

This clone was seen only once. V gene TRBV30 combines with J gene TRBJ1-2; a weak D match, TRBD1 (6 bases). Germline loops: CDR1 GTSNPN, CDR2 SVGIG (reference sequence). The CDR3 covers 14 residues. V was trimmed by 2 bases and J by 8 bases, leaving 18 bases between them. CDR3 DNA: TGTGCCTGGAGTTCCCGGGGGGGCGGTATGGGCTACACCTTC. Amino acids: CAWSSRGGGMGYTF.

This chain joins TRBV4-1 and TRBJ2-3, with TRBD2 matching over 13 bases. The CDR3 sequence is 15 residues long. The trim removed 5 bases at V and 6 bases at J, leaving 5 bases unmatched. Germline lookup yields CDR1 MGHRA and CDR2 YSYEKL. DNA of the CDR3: TGCGCCAGCAGCGAACTAGCGGGAGGGCGTGATACGCAGTATTTT. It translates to CASSELAGGRDTQYF.

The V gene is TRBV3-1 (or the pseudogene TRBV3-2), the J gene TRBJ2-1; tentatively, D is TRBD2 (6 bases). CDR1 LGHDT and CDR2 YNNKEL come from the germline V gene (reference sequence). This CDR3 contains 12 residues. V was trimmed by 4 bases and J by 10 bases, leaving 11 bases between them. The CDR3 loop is CASSRAEGEQFF. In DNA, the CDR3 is TGTGCCAGCAGCCGGGCGGAGGGGGAGCAGTTCTTC.

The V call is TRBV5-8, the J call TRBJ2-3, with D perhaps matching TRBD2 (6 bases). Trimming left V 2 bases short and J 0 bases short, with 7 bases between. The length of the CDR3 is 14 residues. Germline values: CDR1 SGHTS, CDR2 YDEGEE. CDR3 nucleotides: TGTGCCAGCAGCTTTGGGGGGAGCACAGATACGCAGTATTTT. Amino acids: CASSFGGSTDTQYF.

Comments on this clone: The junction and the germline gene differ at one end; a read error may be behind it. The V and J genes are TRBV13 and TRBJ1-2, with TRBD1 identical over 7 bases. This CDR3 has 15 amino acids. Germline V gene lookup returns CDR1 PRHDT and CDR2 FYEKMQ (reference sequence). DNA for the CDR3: TGTGCCAGCAGCCTAGGGACAGCGACTAACTATGGCTACACCTTC. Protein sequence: CASSLGTATNYGYTF.

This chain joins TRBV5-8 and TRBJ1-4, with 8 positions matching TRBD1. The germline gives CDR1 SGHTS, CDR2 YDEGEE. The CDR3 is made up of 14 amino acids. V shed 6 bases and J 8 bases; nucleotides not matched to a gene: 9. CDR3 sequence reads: CASTLGQGGEKLFF. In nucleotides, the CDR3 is TGTGCCAGCACCCTCGGACAGGGAGGAGAAAAACTGTTTTTT.